This T cell receptor beta chain was identified during a study of cytomegalovirus exposure and HLA in healthy donors. Germline-derived CDR1 and CDR2 are SGHRS and YFSETQ. CDR3 length: 16 amino acids. Trimming shortened V by 0 bases and J by 0 bases, and 7 bases separated the two germline ends. The table lists this clone with a few counts. The PCR made use of 60 Vbeta and 13 Jbeta primers. TCRdb's table, derived via immunoSEQ multiplex PCR, lists solely in-frame clones and lacks some. Of tens of thousands of clones detected, approximately 70% appear once; the ten largest clones hold 14%. This receptor was identified in a male donor in good health and CMV-seropositive. Sequenced: PBMCs. The chain couples TRBV5-1 to TRBJ2-6; perhaps TRBD2 as D (6 bases). In DNA, the CDR3 is TGCGCCAGCAGCTTGGACGGGAGCTCTGGGGCCAACGTCCTGACTTTC. Translation: CASSLDGSSGANVLTF.